These 7 T cell receptor beta chains were all obtained from the same sample, sequenced in a study of HIV-infected patients and healthy controls. cDNA was made from about 500 ng RNA using alpha and beta constant primers. Separate chain-specific third strand synthesis with multiplexing indices produced the alpha and beta libraries. From the 5' RACE reads, TCRdb called clonotypes with MiXCR, one entry per CDR3 protein. This table holds approximately 14,000 distinct CDR3 sequences, 7.5% to 10% found once. Whole blood was used without fractionation, so all unsorted peripheral T cells were included. What was sequenced was blood. The receptors were gathered from an adult in good health.

This clonotype was counted at least ten times. The chain carries TRBV20-1 and TRBJ2-5; D tentatively reads TRBD1 or TRBD2 (5 bases each). Germline V gene sequence: CDR1 DFQATT, CDR2 SNEGSKA (reference sequence). The CDR3 is 16 residues long. Trimming shortened V by 0 bases and J by 3 bases, and 17 bases separated the two germline ends. CDR3 protein: CSARDFWDQGKETQYF. DNA of the CDR3: TGCAGTGCTAGAGATTTTTGGGACCAGGGTAAAGAGACCCAGTACTTC.

This clonotype turned up a few times. The chain uses TRBV30 and TRBJ1-2; D gene ambiguous. Looked up from germline, CDR1 is GTSNPN and CDR2 is SVGIG (reference sequence). The CDR3 spans 16 residues. V lost 0 bases and J lost 4, with 18 bases in between. This CDR3 is CAWSVHLTTRRYGYTF. The CDR3 coding sequence is TGTGCCTGGAGTGTACATCTCACAACGCGACGCTATGGCTACACCTTC.

This clonotype was recorded at least ten times. This chain uses TRBV5-4 with TRBJ2-3; no definite D call. Germline CDR1 SGHNT, CDR2 YYREEE (reference sequence). This CDR3 region has 14 residues. The V end was cut by 5 bases, the J end by 5 bases, with 15 bases between. CDR3 in DNA: TGTGCCAGCAGTAACGGACGAACCGGAGATACGCAGTATTTT. Translation: CASSNGRTGDTQYF.

This clonotype is deemed medium-sized. The germline gene is not matched at one end of the junction; a read error may be the cause. J is TRBJ1-1 and V is TRBV29-1; the D is unclear. Germline V lookup: CDR1 SQVTM, CDR2 ANQGSEA. This CDR3 spans 14 amino acids. CDR3 region: CSVDDGVLNAEAFF. In DNA, the CDR3 is TGCAGCGTTGATGATGGAGTATTGAACGCTGAAGCTTTCTTT. The whole variable domain, remainder taken from reference TRBV29-1 and TRBJ1-1, is SAVISQKPSRDICQRGTSLTIQCQVDSQVTMMFWYRQQPGQSLTLIATANQGSEATYESGFVIDKFPISRPNLTFSTLTVSNMSPEDSSIYLCSVDDGVLNAEAFFGQGTRLTVV.

With respect to this clonotype: A much larger clone differs from this one at a single base, so this may be a read error. Likely a read error: the CDR3 ends without its conserved phenylalanine or tryptophan. The rearrangement links TRBV30 to TRBJ2-7, with TRBD1 identical over 9 bases. V was pared by 7 bases and J by 3 bases, with 16 bases of the junction left unmatched. CDR3 length equals 16 residues. CDR1 and CDR2 from the germline V gene are GTSNPN and SVGIG (reference sequence). The CDR3 DNA reads TGTGCCTACCGCCGGGACAGGGTCGTAGGGAACTACGAGCAGTACCTC. It yields the protein CAYRRDRVVGNYEQYL.

On this clonotype: A much more abundant neighbour one base away suggests this may be a read error. The missing conserved phenylalanine or tryptophan at the end of this CDR3 makes a read error likely. The rearrangement uses TRBV18 and TRBJ1-5; TRBD1 might be the D (5 bases). CDR3 length: 14 residues. Germline V gene lookup returns CDR1 KGHSH and CDR2 LQKENI. V was cut by 4 bases and J by 2 bases, with 9 bases left in between. DNA for the CDR3: TGTGCCAGCTCACTTCAGGGAGGCAATCAGCCCCAGCATTCT. It translates to CASSLQGGNQPQHS.

By sample fraction, this clonotype is medium-sized. The gene calls are TRBV30 and TRBJ2-1; 9 nucleotides agree with TRBD2. The CDR3 is 15 amino acids. CDR1 and CDR2 (germline): GTSNPN, SVGIG (reference sequence). The J segment lost 8 bases and the V segment lost 1 base, leaving 9 bases of the junction unmatched. The CDR3 loop reads CAWSDGLAKPHEQFF. DNA of the CDR3: TGTGCCTGGAGTGACGGACTAGCGAAGCCCCATGAGCAGTTCTTC.